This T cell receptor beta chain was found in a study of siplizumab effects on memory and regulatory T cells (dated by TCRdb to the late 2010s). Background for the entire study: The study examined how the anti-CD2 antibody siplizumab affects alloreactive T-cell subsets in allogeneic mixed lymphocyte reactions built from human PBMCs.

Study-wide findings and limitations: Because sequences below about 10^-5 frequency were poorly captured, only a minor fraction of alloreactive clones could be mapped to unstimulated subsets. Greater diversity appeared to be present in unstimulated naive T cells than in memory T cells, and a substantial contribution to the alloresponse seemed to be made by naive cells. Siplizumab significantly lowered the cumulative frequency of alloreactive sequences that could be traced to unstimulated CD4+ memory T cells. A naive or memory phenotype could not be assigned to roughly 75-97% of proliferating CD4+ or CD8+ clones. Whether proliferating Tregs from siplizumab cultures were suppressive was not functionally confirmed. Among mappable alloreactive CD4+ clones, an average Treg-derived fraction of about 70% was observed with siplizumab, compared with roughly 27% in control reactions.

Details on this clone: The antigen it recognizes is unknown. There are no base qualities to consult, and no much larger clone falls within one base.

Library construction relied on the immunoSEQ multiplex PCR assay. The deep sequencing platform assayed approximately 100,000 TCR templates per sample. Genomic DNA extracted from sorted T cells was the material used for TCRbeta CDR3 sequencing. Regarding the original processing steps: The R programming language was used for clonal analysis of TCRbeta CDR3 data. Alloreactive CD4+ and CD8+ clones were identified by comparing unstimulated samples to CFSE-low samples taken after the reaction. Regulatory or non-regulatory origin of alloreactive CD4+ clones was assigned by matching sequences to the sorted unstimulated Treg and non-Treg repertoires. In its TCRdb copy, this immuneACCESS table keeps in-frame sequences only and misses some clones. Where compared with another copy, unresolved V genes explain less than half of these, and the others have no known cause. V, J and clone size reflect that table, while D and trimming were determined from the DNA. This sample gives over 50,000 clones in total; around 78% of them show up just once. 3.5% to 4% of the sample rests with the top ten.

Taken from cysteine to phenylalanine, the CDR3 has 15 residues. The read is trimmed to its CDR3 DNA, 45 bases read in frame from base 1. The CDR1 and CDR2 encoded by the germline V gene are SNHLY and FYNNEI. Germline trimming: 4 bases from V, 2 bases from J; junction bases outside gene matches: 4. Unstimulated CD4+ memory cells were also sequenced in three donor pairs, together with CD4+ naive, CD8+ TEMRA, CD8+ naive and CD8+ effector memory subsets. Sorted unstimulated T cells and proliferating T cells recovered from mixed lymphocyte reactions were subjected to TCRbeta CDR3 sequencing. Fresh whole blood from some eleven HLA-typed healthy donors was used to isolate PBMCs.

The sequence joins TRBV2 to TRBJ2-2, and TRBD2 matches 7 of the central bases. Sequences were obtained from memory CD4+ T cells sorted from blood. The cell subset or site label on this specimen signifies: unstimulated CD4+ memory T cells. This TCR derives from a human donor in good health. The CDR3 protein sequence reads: CASSVSSGNTGELFF. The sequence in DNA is TGTGCCAGCAGTGTATCTAGCGGTAACACCGGGGAGCTGTTTTTT.